These 2 T cell receptor beta chains originate from one sample sequenced in a study of T cell repertoires in cytomegalovirus infection. A single record per CDR3 protein comes from TCRdb applying MiXCR to the reads. In the table there are around 280,000 distinct CDR3 sequences, roughly an eighth of which are singletons. What was sequenced was PBMCs. These receptors were taken from a human donor in good health (CMV status not recorded). Some clones in this sample may be carry-over from other donors' samples.

This chain joins TRBV20-1 and TRBJ1-1; weak D call: TRBD1 (5 bases). In germline, CDR1 is DFQATT, CDR2 SNEGSKA (reference sequence). Trimming cost V 6 bases and J 4 bases, with 15 bases left between them. The CDR3 contains 13 residues. As DNA, the CDR3 is TGCAGTGCGTTGGCAGGGCTCGGCACTGAAGCTTTCTTT. Translation: CSALAGLGTEAFF.

The chain has TRBV11-1 and TRBJ2-2; D not certain. Trimming stripped 7 bases from V and 4 bases from J, with 7 bases between. Germline CDR1 and CDR2: SGHAT and FQDESV (reference sequence). CDR3 length: 12 residues. CDR3 amino acids: CASTLPTGELFF. The CDR3 DNA reads TGTGCCAGCACCCTACCCACCGGGGAGCTGTTTTTT.